These T cell receptor beta chains were read from a single sample in a study of OX40 agonist ivuxolimab in advanced cancers. Sequencing used immunoSEQ multiplex PCR; TCRdb keeps in-frame clones, though not all of them. There are tens of thousands of clones in the sample; 80% to 90% occur only once, and approximately 25% lies in the top ten. The sample here was CD4+ or CD8+ T cells sorted from blood, taken in a trial of the OX40 agonist ivuxolimab. All receptors come from an adult with an advanced solid tumor such as melanoma, head and neck, liver or kidney cancer. The CDR3 runs from the conserved cysteine through the conserved F or W. A D gene is named only where the DNA matches it firmly. Clone size is not always given. Where it is, it says once, few, many or a class for expanded clones.

TRBJ1-4 | . | . | TRBV10-3 | TGTGCCATCAGTGAGTACCCCCCAGGGGCTGGTACTAATGAAAAACTGTTTTTT | CAISEYPPGAGTNEKLFF
TRBJ2-2 | . | . | TRBV9 | TGTGCCAGCAGCTTCACAAAGGCGAACACCGGGGAGCTGTTTTTT | CASSFTKANTGELFF
TRBJ1-5 | . | TRBD1 | TRBV7-2 | TGTGCCAGCAGCTTAAACAGGGGGAATCAGCCCCAGCATTTT | CASSLNRGNQPQHF
TRBJ2-5 | . | . | TRBV7-3 | TGTGCCAGCAGCCCCGGCTTTGGGACCAGGGAAGAGACCCAGTACTTC | CASSPGFGTREETQYF
TRBJ1-2 | . | . | TRBV6-5 | TGTGCCAGCAGACTGACAGGCGCTTTGGAGGGCTACACCTTC | CASRLTGALEGYTF
TRBJ1-2 | . | . | TRBV2 | TGTGCCAGCAGTGAATATGGGGGCCTTGGCTACACCTTC | CASSEYGGLGYTF
TRBJ1-2 | . | . | TRBV28 | TGTGCCAGCAGTCCCCTCGCGACGTTCACGTATGGCTACACCTTC | CASSPLATFTYGYTF
TRBJ2-1 | . | TRBD2 | TRBV7-3 | TGTGCCAGCAGCCTCGGCGGGGGCTACAATGAGCAGTTCTTC | CASSLGGGYNEQFF
TRBJ1-4 | . | . | TRBV7-8 | TGTGCCAGCAGCCCACGGACGGCAACAACTAATGAAAAACTGTTTTTT | CASSPRTATTNEKLFF
TRBJ2-2 | . | . | TRBV12-5 | TGTGCTAGTGCCCCCGACGCACCTGCCGGGGAGCTGTTTTTT | CASAPDAPAGELFF
TRBJ2-7 | medium-sized | . | TRBV2 | TGTGCCAGCAGCGGTCTGAGCTCCTACGAGCAGTACTTC | CASSGLSSYEQYF
TRBJ2-5 | . | . | TRBV7-2 | TGTGCCAGCAGCTTCAACCTGGCGGAAACAGAGACCCAGTACTTC | CASSFNLAETETQYF
TRBJ1-2 | . | . | TRBV10-1 | TGCGCCAGCAGTGAGGTCCCGGGGGCGAGTATCTATGGCTACACCTTC | CASSEVPGASIYGYTF
TRBJ2-1 | . | TRBD2 | TRBV7-6 | TGTGCCAGCAGCTTGGCAGGACTAGCGGGGGGGCATGAGCAGTTCTTC | CASSLAGLAGGHEQFF
TRBJ1-1 | large | . | TRBV19 | TGTGCCAGTAGTTCCTCGACAGAATTGAACACTGAAGCTTTCTTT | CASSSSTELNTEAFF
TRBJ2-7 | . | TRBD1 | TRBV6-6 | TGTGCCAGCAGTTACGGACAGGGAGTGGGAGAGCAGTACTTC | CASSYGQGVGEQYF
TRBJ2-7 | . | TRBD1 | TRBV7-2 | TGTGCCAGCAGCTTATCCCCGACAGGGACCTACGAGCAGTACTTC | CASSLSPTGTYEQYF
TRBJ1-1 | . | . | TRBV4-3 | TGCGCCAGCAGCCAAAGGGCGAACACTGAAGCTTTCTTT | CASSQRANTEAFF
TRBJ1-2 | . | TRBD1 | TRBV28 | TGTGCCAGCAGCAACTCCGGGACAGGTTATGGCTACACCTTC | CASSNSGTGYGYTF
TRBJ1-1 | few | . | TRBV19 | TGTGCCAGTAGCCGTTGGGCCGGATCGTCGCTAGCTGAAGCTTTCTTT | CASSRWAGSSLAEAFF
TRBJ2-1 | . | . | TRBV5-5 | TGTGCCAGCAGCTTACACGGAAGCTCCTACAATGAGCAGTTCTTC | CASSLHGSSYNEQFF
TRBJ2-1 | once | . | TRBV27 | TGTGCCAGCAGTACGGGACGGCCAACTAATGAGCAGTTCTTC | CASSTGRPTNEQFF
TRBJ1-4 | . | . | TRBV2 | TGTGCCGTCATTGGGGGCAGGGAAAAACTGTTTTTT | CAVIGGREKLFF
TRBJ1-2 | . | . | TRBV7-8 | TGTGCCAGCAGCCAAGGGGTCGGGGAAGTTAACTATGGCTACACCTTC | CASSQGVGEVNYGYTF
TRBJ1-2 | once | . | TRBV4-3 | TGCGCCAGCAGCCAAGGGGGGGCAGGCTATGGCTACACCTTC | CASSQGGAGYGYTF
TRBJ2-5 | . | . | TRBV6-6 | TGTGCCAGCAGTTCCCTCCCGTGGGAGACCCAGTACTTC | CASSSLPWETQYF
TRBJ2-5 | . | . | TRBV30 | TGTGCCTGGGGCCTGGGGACCCAGTACTTC | CAWGLGTQYF
TRBJ1-2 | . | . | TRBV13 | TGTGCCAGCAGTCATGGCCTGACGGGGGTTTATGGCTACACCTTC | CASSHGLTGVYGYTF
TRBJ2-2 | . | TRBD1 | TRBV7-9 | TGTGCCAGCAGCAATGGCAGGGGGCTGAGCGCCGGGGAGCTGTTTTTT | CASSNGRGLSAGELFF
TRBJ2-7 | . | . | TRBV4-3 | TGCGCCAGCAGCCAAGAGTCTCCCTACGAGCAGTACTTC | CASSQESPYEQYF
TRBJ2-1 | . | TRBD2 | TRBV7-3 | TGTGCCAGCAGCCCTTTGGGCGGGACGGGGGGAAATGAGCAGTTCTTC | CASSPLGGTGGNEQFF
TRBJ2-3 | once | . | TRBV7-9 | TGTGCCAGCAGCTTGCAGGGTTCTTCTAGCACAGATACGCAGTATTTT | CASSLQGSSSTDTQYF
TRBJ1-3 | . | . | TRBV14 | TGTGCCAGCAGCCAAGGCGACAGCTCTGGAAACACCATATATTTT | CASSQGDSSGNTIYF
TRBJ2-2 | . | . | TRBV30 | TGTGCCTGGAGTACCCCCCTAAACACCGGGGAGCTGTTTTTT | CAWSTPLNTGELFF
TRBJ2-7 | . | . | TRBV2 | TGTGCCAGCGTGGCAGGGAGCTCCTACGAGCAGTACTTC | CASVAGSSYEQYF
TRBJ2-2 | . | . | TRBV4-1 | TGCGCCAGCAGCCATCCCCGGGACCTCAGTGAGAACGGGGAGCTGTTTTTT | CASSHPRDLSENGELFF